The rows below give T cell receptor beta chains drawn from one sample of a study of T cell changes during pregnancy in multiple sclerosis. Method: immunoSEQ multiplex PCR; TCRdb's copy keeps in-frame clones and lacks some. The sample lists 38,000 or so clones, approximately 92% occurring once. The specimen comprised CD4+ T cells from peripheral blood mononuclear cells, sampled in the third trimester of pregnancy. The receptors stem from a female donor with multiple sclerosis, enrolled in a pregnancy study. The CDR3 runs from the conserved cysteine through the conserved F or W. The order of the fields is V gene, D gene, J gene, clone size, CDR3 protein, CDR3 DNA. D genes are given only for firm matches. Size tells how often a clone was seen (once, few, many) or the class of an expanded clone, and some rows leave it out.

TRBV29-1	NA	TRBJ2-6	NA	CSVNQGSGANVLTF	TGCAGCGTTAACCAGGGATCTGGGGCCAACGTCCTGACTTTC
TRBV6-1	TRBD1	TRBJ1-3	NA	CASSQTGYGNTIYF	TGTGCCAGCAGCCAGACAGGGTACGGAAACACCATATATTTT
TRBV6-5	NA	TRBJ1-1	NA	CAATGRGGTEAFF	TGTGCCGCCACGGGACGGGGGGGCACTGAAGCTTTCTTT
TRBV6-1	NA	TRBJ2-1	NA	CASRTGEQFF	TGTGCCAGCAGGACGGGGGAGCAGTTCTTC
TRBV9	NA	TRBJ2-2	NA	CASRKGLLDGELFF	TGTGCCAGCAGGAAGGGACTGTTGGACGGGGAGCTGTTTTTT
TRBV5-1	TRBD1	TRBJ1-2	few	CASSPDRVYGYTF	TGCGCCAGCAGCCCGGACAGGGTCTATGGCTACACCTTC
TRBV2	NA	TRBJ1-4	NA	CASSPRQTNEKLFF	TGTGCCAGCAGTCCTAGACAGACTAATGAAAAACTGTTTTTT
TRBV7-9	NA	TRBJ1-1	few	CASSLVLGVEAFF	TGTGCCAGCAGCTTAGTTTTAGGAGTTGAAGCTTTCTTT
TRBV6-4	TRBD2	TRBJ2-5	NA	CASSELAGGQETQYF	TGTGCCAGCAGTGAACTAGCGGGAGGGCAAGAGACCCAGTACTTC
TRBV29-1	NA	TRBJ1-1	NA	CSVLPKLEGTEAFF	TGCAGCGTTCTTCCAAAACTGGAGGGGACTGAAGCTTTCTTT
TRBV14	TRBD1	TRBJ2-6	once	CASSRDRGSGANVLTF	TGTGCCAGCAGCCGGGACAGGGGTTCTGGGGCCAACGTCCTGACTTTC
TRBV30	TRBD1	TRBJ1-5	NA	CAWSRDRDQPQHF	TGTGCCTGGAGCCGGGACAGAGATCAGCCCCAGCATTTT
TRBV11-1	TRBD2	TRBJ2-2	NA	CASSQLAGGPGELFF	TGTGCCAGCAGCCAACTAGCGGGAGGGCCCGGGGAGCTGTTTTTT